Following are 19 T cell receptor beta chains from one sample sequenced in a study of graft-versus-host responses after intestinal transplantation. Assay: immunoSEQ multiplex PCR; the TCRdb copy retains only in-frame clones and omits some. This table has over 85,000 clones, around 93% appearing once. These receptors have no identified antigens. The specimen comprised unstimulated CD4+ T cells sorted from spleen or lymph node cells, sampled before transplant. The origin of the receptors is a human donor who was the organ donor for an intestinal transplant.

The chain employs TRBV11-3 and TRBJ2-5, with a possible D match to TRBD2 (6 bases). This CDR3 spans 15 amino acids. Germline V gene lookup returns CDR1 SGHNT and CDR2 YENEEA. V lost 0 bases and J lost 4, with 12 bases in between. The CDR3 sequence: CASSLEGDFGETQYF. For the CDR3, the DNA is TGTGCCAGCAGCTTAGAGGGGGACTTCGGAGAGACCCAGTACTTC.

The rearrangement uses TRBV7-2 and TRBJ2-1; 12 bases are shared with TRBD2. Germline V lookup: CDR1 SGHTA, CDR2 FQGNSA. The CDR3 totals 18 residues. V was pared by 5 bases and J by 0 bases, with 8 bases of the junction left unmatched. The DNA for the CDR3 is TGTGCCAGCAGCCGTGGACTAGCGGGGATAAGCTCCTACAATGAGCAGTTCTTC. Translation gives CASSRGLAGISSYNEQFF.

This chain connects TRBV6-1 to TRBJ2-1; D remains unclear. The V gene lost 6 bases and the J gene lost 0 bases, with 6 bases spanning the gap. CDR3 length: 13 amino acids. Per the germline V gene, CDR1 is MNHNS and CDR2 is SASEGT. The CDR3 protein is CASRVSSYNEQFF. Here the CDR3 DNA reads TGTGCCAGCAGAGTGTCCTCCTACAATGAGCAGTTCTTC.

The rearrangement uses TRBV28 and TRBJ2-7, with D tentatively TRBD1 or TRBD2 (5 bases each). V was clipped by 4 bases and J by 9 bases, with 22 bases between them. The CDR3 covers 15 residues. The germline gives CDR1 MDHEN, CDR2 SYDVKM. CDR3 nucleotides: TGTGCCAGCAGTTCTACCGGGACGGTCCCCCTCGGGCAGTACTTC. Translating gives CASSSTGTVPLGQYF.

The V call is TRBV6-4, the J call TRBJ2-3; tentative D call: TRBD2 (6 bases). The CDR3 has 14 amino acids. CDR1 and CDR2 (germline): MRHNA, SNTAGT. Trimming left V 5 bases short and J 1 base short, with 10 bases between. In nucleotides, the CDR3 is TGTGCCAGCAGTCCGGGACTGCGCACAGATACGCAGTATTTT. Its protein is CASSPGLRTDTQYF.

The chain employs TRBV27 and TRBJ1-5; D gene unclear. CDR3 length: 14 amino acids. Germline CDR1 and CDR2: MNHEY and SMNVEV (reference sequence). V shed 6 bases and J shed 0 bases, with 9 bases lying between them. The CDR3: CASSPVNSNQPQHF. The DNA for the CDR3 is TGTGCCAGCAGCCCGGTAAATAGCAATCAGCCCCAGCATTTT.

This sequence joins TRBV9 and TRBJ1-3; no clear D. The CDR3 covers 14 residues. Trimming cost V 3 bases and J 3 bases, with 10 bases left between them. Germline V gene data show CDR1 as SGDLS and CDR2 as YYNGEE. CDR3 DNA: TGTGCCAGCAGCGCACAGACAAGTGGAAACACCATATATTTT. Translation gives CASSAQTSGNTIYF.

This chain joins TRBV12-5 and TRBJ1-6; unclear D gene. Trimming removed 6 bases from V and 0 bases from J, with 18 bases in between. The CDR3 has 18 amino acids. From germline, CDR1 is LGHNT and CDR2 FRNRAP. The CDR3 region has the DNA TGTGCTAGTGGGATGCAACGGACGGGGAGCTCCTATAATTCACCCCTCCACTTT. This sequence encodes CASGMQRTGSSYNSPLHF.

The rearrangement joins TRBV11-1 to TRBJ2-5; a weak D match, TRBD2 (5 bases). The CDR3 runs to 13 residues. V lost 3 bases and J lost 1, with 6 bases in between. Per the germline V gene, CDR1 is SGHAT and CDR2 is FQDESV (reference sequence). Here the CDR3 reads CASSFGSQETQYF. The CDR3 DNA reads as TGTGCCAGCAGCTTTGGGAGCCAAGAGACCCAGTACTTC.

This chain links TRBV6-5 with TRBJ2-7; TRBD1 might be the D (6 bases). CDR3 size: 15 residues. V shed 5 bases and J shed 3 bases, with 17 bases lying between them. Germline V CDR1 and CDR2: MNHEY, SVGAGI. CDR3 DNA sequence: TGTGCCAGCAGTCGATTTCGCGAAGGGGGCTACGAGCAGTACTTC. Amino acid sequence: CASSRFREGGYEQYF.

This rearrangement joins TRBV15 to TRBJ2-3; D perhaps matches TRBD2 (5 bases). V was shortened by 4 bases and J by 2 bases, with 16 bases between the two germline ends. CDR3 length equals 16 residues. CDR1 is LNHNV and CDR2 is YYDKDF in the germline V gene (reference sequence). DNA of the CDR3: TGTGCCACCAGCAAGCACTCGGACTCCTCCACAGATACGCAGTATTTT. It is translated as CATSKHSDSSTDTQYF. The full variable domain, completed using reference TRBV15 and TRBJ2-3, is DAMVIQNPRYQVTQFGKPVTLSCSQTLNHNVMYWYQQKSSQAPKLLFHYYDKDFNNEADTPDNFQSRRPNTSFCFLDIRSPGLGDTAMYLCATSKHSDSSTDTQYFGPGTRLTVL.

The rearrangement joins TRBV18 to TRBJ1-4, with TRBD1 as a possible D gene (5 bases). Deletions cut 6 bases from V and 5 bases from J, with 10 bases between. This CDR3 spans 13 amino acids. Germline V lookup: CDR1 KGHSH, CDR2 LQKENI. DNA for the CDR3: TGTGCCAGCTCCCGCAGGGAGAATGAAAAACTGTTTTTT. This encodes CASSRRENEKLFF.

This rearrangement joins TRBV5-1 to TRBJ2-6, with D unclear. The CDR3 covers 16 residues. Germline V gene data show CDR1 as SGHRS and CDR2 as YFSETQ. V was pared by 1 base and J by 0 bases, with 8 bases between. The CDR3 here is CASSLRSHSGANVLTF. DNA for the CDR3: TGCGCCAGCAGCTTGCGGTCCCACTCTGGGGCCAACGTCCTGACTTTC.

Here the CDR3 DNA reads TGCAGCGTAAGCACAGATACGCAGTATTTT. It translates to CSVSTDTQYF. V gene TRBV29-1 combines with J gene TRBJ2-3; D is ambiguous. Trimming took 6 bases from V and 0 from J, leaving 1 base between them. Germline loops: CDR1 SQVTM, CDR2 ANQGSEA. The CDR3 has 10 amino acids.

V gene TRBV5-1 combines with J gene TRBJ2-1; TRBD1 matches 10 bases. CDR3 length: 17 amino acids. CDR1 and CDR2 (germline): SGHRS, YFSETQ. With V trimmed by 7 bases and J by 2 bases, 12 bases remained unmatched. CDR3 nucleotides: TGCGCCAGCCACCTCAGACAGGGGGCTCAAACCTACAATGAGCAGTTCTTC. This encodes CASHLRQGAQTYNEQFF.

V usage is TRBV5-1 and J usage is TRBJ2-7; TRBD2 is a possible D gene (5 bases). CDR3 length: 12 residues. Germline lookup yields CDR1 SGHRS and CDR2 YFSETQ. Trimming took 2 bases from V and 4 from J, leaving 7 bases between them. The CDR3 protein is CASSLRGYEQYF. CDR3 coding DNA: TGCGCCAGCAGCTTACGGGGTTACGAGCAGTACTTC.

This rearrangement joins TRBV10-3 to TRBJ2-2; 10 nucleotides align to TRBD1. The CDR3 extends over 17 amino acids. Germline V lookup: CDR1 ENHRY, CDR2 SYGVKD. With 4 bases clipped from V and 3 bases from J, the junction kept 8 bases outside the gene matches. In DNA, the CDR3 is TGTGCCATCAGTGGTCGACAGGGGGCTTCAGACACCGGGGAGCTGTTTTTT. Translated: CAISGRQGASDTGELFF.

In its sample, this clone was seen once. V usage is TRBV6-1 and J usage is TRBJ1-2; D is possibly TRBD1 (5 bases). The V gene's germline CDR1 is MNHNS and CDR2 SASEGT. Trimming took 2 bases from V and 4 from J, leaving 8 bases between them. The CDR3 loop spans 13 amino acids. CDR3 loop: CASSEWDAYGYTF. The CDR3 bases are TGTGCCAGCAGTGAATGGGACGCCTATGGCTACACCTTC.

The chain is built from TRBV4-2 and TRBJ1-4; 7 bases are a match to TRBD1. V lost 5 bases to trimming and J lost 7 bases; unmatched junction nucleotides: 10. Germline assignment: CDR1 LGHNA and CDR2 YNFKEQ. This CDR3 contains 15 residues. The CDR3 DNA sequence: TGTGCCAGCAGCGCAAAGACAGGGCGAAGTGAAAAACTGTTTTTT. Its translation is CASSAKTGRSEKLFF.